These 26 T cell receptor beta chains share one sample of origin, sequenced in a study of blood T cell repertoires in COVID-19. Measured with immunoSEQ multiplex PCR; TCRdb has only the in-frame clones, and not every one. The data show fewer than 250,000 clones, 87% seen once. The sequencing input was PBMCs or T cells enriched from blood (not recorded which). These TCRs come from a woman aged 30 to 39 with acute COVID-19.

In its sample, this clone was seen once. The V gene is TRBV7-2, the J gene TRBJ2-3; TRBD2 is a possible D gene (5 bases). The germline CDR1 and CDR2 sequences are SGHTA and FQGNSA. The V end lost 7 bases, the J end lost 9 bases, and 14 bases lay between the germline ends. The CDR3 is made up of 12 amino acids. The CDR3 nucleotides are TGTGCCAGCAACTCGCGACGGAGGACGCAGTATTTT. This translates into CASNSRRRTQYF.

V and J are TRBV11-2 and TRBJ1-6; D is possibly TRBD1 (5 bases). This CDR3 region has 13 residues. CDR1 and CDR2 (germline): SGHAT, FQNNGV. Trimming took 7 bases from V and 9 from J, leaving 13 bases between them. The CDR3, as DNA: TGTGCCAGCACCGGGACGGGGGTTTCACCCCTCCACTTT. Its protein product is CASTGTGVSPLHF.

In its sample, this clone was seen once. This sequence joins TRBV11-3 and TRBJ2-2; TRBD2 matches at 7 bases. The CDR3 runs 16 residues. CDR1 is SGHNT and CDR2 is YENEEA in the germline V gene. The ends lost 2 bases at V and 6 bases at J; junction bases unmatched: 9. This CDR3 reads CASSLSWTSKAGELFF. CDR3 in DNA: TGTGCCAGCAGCTTATCTTGGACTAGTAAAGCCGGGGAGCTGTTTTTT.

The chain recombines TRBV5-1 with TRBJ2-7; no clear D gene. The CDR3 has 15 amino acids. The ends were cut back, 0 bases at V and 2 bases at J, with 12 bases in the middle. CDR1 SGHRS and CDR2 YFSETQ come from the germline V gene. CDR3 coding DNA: TGCGCCAGCAGCTTGGACGAAACGCTACCCTACGAGCAGTACTTC. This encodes CASSLDETLPYEQYF. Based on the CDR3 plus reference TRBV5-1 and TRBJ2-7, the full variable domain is KAGVTQTPRYLIKTRGQQVTLSCSPISGHRSVSWYQQTPGQGLQFLFEYFSETQRNKGNFPGRFSGRQFSNSRSEMNVSTLELGDSALYLCASSLDETLPYEQYFGPGTRLTVT.

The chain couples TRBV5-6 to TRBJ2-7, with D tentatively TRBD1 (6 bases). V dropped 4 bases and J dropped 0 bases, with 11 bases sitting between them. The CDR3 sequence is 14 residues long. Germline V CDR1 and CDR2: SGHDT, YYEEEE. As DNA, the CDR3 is TGTGCCAGCAGCCACGACAGGAGCTCCTACGAGCAGTACTTC. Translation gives CASSHDRSSYEQYF.

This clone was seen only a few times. The CDR3 loop reads CASRRPGNTIYF. The CDR3 region has the DNA TGTGCCAGCAGGCGACCGGGGAACACCATATATTTT. The V gene is TRBV12-3 or TRBV12-4, the J gene TRBJ1-3; unclear D gene. This CDR3 contains 12 residues. Trimming took 6 bases from V and 7 from J, leaving 10 bases between them.

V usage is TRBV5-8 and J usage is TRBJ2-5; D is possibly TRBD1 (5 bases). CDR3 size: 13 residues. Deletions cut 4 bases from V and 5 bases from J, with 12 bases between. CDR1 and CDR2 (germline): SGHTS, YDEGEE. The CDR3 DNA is TGTGCCAGCAGCCGCTCGTGGGGCGAGACCCAGTACTTC. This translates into CASSRSWGETQYF.

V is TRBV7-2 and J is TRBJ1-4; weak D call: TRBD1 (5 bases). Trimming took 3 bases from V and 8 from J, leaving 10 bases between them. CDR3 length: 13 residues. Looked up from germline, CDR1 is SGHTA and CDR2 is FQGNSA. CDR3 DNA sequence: TGTGCCAGCAGCTTGGGGCGGGAGGAAAAACTGTTTTTT. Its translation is CASSLGREEKLFF.

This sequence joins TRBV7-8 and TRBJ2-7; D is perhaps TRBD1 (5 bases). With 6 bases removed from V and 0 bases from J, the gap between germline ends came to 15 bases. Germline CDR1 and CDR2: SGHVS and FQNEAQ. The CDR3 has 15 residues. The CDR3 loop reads CASRLRGDNSYEQYF. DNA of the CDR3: TGTGCCAGCAGACTAAGGGGCGACAACTCCTACGAGCAGTACTTC.

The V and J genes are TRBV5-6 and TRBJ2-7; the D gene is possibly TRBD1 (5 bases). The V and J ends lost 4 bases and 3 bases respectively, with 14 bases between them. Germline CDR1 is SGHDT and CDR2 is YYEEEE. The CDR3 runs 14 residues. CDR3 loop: CASSQGVVGYEQYF. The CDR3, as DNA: TGTGCCAGCAGCCAAGGGGTAGTCGGCTACGAGCAGTACTTC.

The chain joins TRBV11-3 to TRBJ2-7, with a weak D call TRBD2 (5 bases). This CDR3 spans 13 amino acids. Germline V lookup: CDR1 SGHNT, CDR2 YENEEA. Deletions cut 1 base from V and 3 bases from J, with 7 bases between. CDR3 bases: TGTGCCAGCAGCTTAGGGGCGGGCTACGAGCAGTACTTC. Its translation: CASSLGAGYEQYF. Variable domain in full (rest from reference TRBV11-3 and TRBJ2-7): EAGVVQSPRYKIIEKKQPVAFWCNPISGHNTLYWYLQNLGQGPELLIRYENEEAVDDSQLPKDRFSAERLKGVDSTLKIQPAELGDSAVYLCASSLGAGYEQYFGPGTRLTVT.

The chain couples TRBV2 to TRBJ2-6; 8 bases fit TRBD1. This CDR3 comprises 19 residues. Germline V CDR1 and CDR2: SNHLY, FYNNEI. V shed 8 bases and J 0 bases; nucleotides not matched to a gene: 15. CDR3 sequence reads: CASGRFAGQGASGANVLTF. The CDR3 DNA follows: TGTGCCAGCGGTCGGTTTGCGGGGCAGGGGGCCTCTGGGGCCAACGTCCTGACTTTC.

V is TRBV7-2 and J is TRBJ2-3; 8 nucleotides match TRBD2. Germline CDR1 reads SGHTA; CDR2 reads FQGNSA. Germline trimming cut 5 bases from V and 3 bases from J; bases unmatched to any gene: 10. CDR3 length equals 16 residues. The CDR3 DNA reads TGTGCCAGCAGCGCCCGGCAGCGGGGGCTAACAGATACGCAGTATTTT. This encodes CASSARQRGLTDTQYF.

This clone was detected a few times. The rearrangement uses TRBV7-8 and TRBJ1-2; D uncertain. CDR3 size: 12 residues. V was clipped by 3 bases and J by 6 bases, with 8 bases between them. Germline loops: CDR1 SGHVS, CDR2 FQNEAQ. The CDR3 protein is CASSFKQNGYTF. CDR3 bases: TGTGCCAGCAGCTTTAAACAGAATGGCTACACCTTC.

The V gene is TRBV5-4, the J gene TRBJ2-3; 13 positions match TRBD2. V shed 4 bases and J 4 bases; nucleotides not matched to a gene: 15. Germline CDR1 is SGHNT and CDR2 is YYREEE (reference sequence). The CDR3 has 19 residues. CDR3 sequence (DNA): TGTGCCAGCAGCCGGAAGGTACTAGCGGGGGGGCCGTTCGCAGATACGCAGTATTTT. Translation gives CASSRKVLAGGPFADTQYF.

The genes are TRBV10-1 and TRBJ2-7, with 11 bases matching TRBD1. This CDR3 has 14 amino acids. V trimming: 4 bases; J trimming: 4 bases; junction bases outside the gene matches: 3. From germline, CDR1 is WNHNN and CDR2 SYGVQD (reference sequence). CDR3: CASSAGTGGYEQYF. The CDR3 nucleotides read TGCGCCAGCAGTGCCGGGACAGGGGGGTACGAGCAGTACTTC.

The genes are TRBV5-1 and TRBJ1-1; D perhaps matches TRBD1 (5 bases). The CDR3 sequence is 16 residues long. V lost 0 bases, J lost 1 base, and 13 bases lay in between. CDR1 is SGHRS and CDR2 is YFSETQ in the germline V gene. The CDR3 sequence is CASSLVGAGGNTEAFF. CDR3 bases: TGCGCCAGCAGCTTGGTAGGGGCTGGTGGGAACACTGAAGCTTTCTTT.

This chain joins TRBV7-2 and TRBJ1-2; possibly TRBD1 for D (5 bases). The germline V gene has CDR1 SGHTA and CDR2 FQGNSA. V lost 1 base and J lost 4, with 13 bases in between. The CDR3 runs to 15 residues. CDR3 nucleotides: TGTGCCAGCAGCTTAGACTCGGGTCAGGGCTATGGCTACACCTTC. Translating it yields CASSLDSGQGYGYTF.

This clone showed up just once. The CDR3 is CASSIPGTGAEQYF. The CDR3 DNA follows: TGTGCCAGTAGTATACCCGGGACAGGGGCCGAGCAGTACTTC. The chain uses TRBV19 and TRBJ2-7, with TRBD1 identical over 10 bases. Germline V CDR1 and CDR2: LNHDA, SQIVND (reference sequence). J lost 6 bases, V lost 2 bases, and 4 bases had no gene match. The CDR3 spans 14 residues.

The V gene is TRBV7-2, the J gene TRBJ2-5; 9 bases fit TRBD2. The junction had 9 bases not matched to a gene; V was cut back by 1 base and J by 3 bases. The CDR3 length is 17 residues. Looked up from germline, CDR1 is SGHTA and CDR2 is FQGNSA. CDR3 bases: TGTGCCAGCAGCTTAGGAGTAGCGGGGGTATTAAAAGAGACCCAGTACTTC. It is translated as CASSLGVAGVLKETQYF.

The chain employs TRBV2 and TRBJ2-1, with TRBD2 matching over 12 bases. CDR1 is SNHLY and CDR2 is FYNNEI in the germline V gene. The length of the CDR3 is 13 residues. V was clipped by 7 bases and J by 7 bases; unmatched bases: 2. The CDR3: CASTSGGANEQFF. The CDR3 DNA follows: TGTGCCAGCACTAGCGGGGGGGCGAATGAGCAGTTCTTC.

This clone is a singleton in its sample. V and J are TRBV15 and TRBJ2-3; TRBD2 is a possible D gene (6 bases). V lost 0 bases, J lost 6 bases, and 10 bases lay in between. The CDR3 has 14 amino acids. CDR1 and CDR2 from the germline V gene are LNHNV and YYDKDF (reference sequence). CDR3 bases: TGTGCCACCAGCAGAGATAGGAGGGAGGATACGCAGTATTTT. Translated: CATSRDRREDTQYF.

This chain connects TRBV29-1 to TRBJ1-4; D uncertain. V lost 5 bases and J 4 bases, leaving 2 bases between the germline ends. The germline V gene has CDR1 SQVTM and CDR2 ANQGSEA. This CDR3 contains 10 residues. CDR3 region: CSVLNEKLFF. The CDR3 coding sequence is TGCAGCGTTCTTAATGAAAAACTGTTTTTT.

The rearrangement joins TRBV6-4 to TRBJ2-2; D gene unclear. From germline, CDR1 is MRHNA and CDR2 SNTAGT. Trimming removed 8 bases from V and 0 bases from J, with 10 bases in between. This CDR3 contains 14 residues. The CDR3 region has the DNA TGTGCCAGCTCTTTGCAGGCGAACACCGGGGAGCTGTTTTTT. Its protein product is CASSLQANTGELFF.

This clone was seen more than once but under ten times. As DNA, the CDR3 is TGTGCCTGGAGTGAAGACAGTCAGTCCGGAAACACCATATATTTT. It codes for CAWSEDSQSGNTIYF. The gene calls are TRBV30 and TRBJ1-3, with D possibly being TRBD1 (5 bases). With 1 base removed from V and 4 bases from J, the gap between germline ends came to 14 bases. Germline CDR1 reads GTSNPN; CDR2 reads SVGIG (reference sequence). There are 15 residues in the CDR3. The whole variable domain, remainder taken from reference TRBV30 and TRBJ1-3, is SQTIHQWPATLVQPVGSPLSLECTVEGTSNPNLYWYRQAAGRGLQLLFYSVGIGQISSEVPQNLSASRPQDRQFILSSKKLLLSDSGFYLCAWSEDSQSGNTIYFGEGSWLTVV.

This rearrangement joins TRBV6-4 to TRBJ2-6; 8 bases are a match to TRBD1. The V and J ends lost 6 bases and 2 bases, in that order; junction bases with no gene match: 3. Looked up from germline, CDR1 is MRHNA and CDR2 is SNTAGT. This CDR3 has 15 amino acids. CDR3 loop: CASSPTGAGANVLTF. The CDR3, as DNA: TGTGCCAGCAGCCCGACAGGGGCTGGGGCCAACGTCCTGACTTTC.